This entry concerns a single T cell receptor beta chain. The donors comprised healthy bone marrow donors. The study ran its PCR with 60 Vbeta and 13 Jbeta primers. Clones were read by immunoSEQ multiplex PCR, and TCRdb kept only the in-frame ones, dropping some. This table holds about 69,000 clones, roughly 68% found once. This entry comes from a study of cytomegalovirus exposure and HLA in healthy donors. Trimming left V 0 bases short and J 4 bases short, with 11 bases between. The CDR3 consists of 15 residues. From germline, CDR1 is SGHRS and CDR2 YFSETQ. The chain couples TRBV5-1 to TRBJ2-1; a weak D match, TRBD2 (6 bases). Sequenced material: PBMCs. This TCR derives from a woman in her fifties or sixties in good health and CMV-seropositive. The CDR3 loop is CASSLGGVGYNEQFF. Written as DNA, the CDR3 is TGCGCCAGCAGCTTGGGGGGGGTAGGGTACAATGAGCAGTTCTTC.